This T cell receptor beta chain derives from a study of T cell responses to AZD1222 COVID-19 vaccine. Study results and limitations: A reported finding is that nearly half of spike-specific TCRs target unmutated variant regions. Sampling captured repertoires only after the peak T cell response.

Concerning this clone itself: Its antigen remains unidentified.

Sequencing was performed with immunoSEQ multiplex PCR; in TCRdb, only in-frame clones are kept and a portion is missing. The sample contains about 120,000 clones, approximately 89% of which appear only once. The CDR3 consists of 14 residues. Trimming shortened V by 6 bases and J by 10 bases, and 16 bases separated the two germline ends. CDR1 and CDR2 from the germline V gene are MNHEY and SMNVEV (reference sequence). V gene TRBV27 combines with J gene TRBJ1-6; D may be TRBD1 (6 bases). The receptor's source is an adult in good health. This specimen consisted of peripheral blood, obtained on day 0 of AZD1222 vaccination. CDR3 in amino acids: CASRELGGSSPLHF. The DNA of the CDR3 is TGTGCCAGCAGGGAATTAGGGGGTAGCTCACCCCTCCACTTT.